The clone carrying this T cell receptor beta chain came up many times. Its target is unknown. This specimen comes from a study of T cell repertoires in cytomegalovirus infection. About the research overall: Evidence of both CMV infection and a matching HLA type came from public TCR beta signatures. Study results and caveats: CMV-specific HLA-C-restricted TCR beta clonotypes dominated the ex vivo response. Public TCR beta family frequency separated CMV-and-HLA carriers, including in an independent cohort.

CDR1 SGHTA and CDR2 FQGNSA come from the germline V gene. The V gene lost 3 bases and the J gene lost 8 bases, with 13 bases spanning the gap. The CDR3 spans 13 residues. TCRdb reanalysed the reads using MiXCR and keeps one entry per CDR3 protein. Among more than 140,000 distinct CDR3 sequences, 5% to 6.5% were seen once, and the ten largest hold about a sixth. The sequence derives from a human donor in good health (CMV status not recorded). Some clones in this sample may be carry-over from other donors' samples. The specimen was PBMCs. The chain is built from TRBV7-2 and TRBJ1-2; D gene ambiguous. The CDR3 DNA reads TGTGCCAGCAGCTTGATGGGTATTGAAGGCTACACCTTC. Translation: CASSLMGIEGYTF.